This passage covers 5 T cell receptor beta chains from one sample sequenced in a study of T cells in Graves' hyperthyroidism and ophthalmopathy. TCR beta CDR3 sequences were amplified from RNA transcripts. First-round RT-PCR targeting the TCR CDR3 was performed with the HTBI primer set. TCRdb re-analysed the multiplex PCR reads in MiXCR, keeping a single row per CDR3 protein. The data hold around 660,000 distinct CDR3 sequences, with nearly 45% observed a single time. Input material: peripheral blood or thyroid tissue (not recorded which). All receptors come from an adult man with Graves' disease, either hyperthyroidism or ophthalmopathy (not recorded which).

This clonotype occurred many times. The rearrangement joins TRBV6-5 to TRBJ2-5; D gene unclear. Trimming removed 6 bases at V and 4 bases at J, with 12 bases between. Germline-derived CDR1 and CDR2 are MNHEY and SVGAGI. CDR3 length: 13 residues. The CDR3 bases are TGTGCCAGCAGGCCACACGACCGAGAGACCCAGTACTTC. It specifies CASRPHDRETQYF.

This clonotype was seen many times. The rearrangement joins TRBV20-1 to TRBJ1-5, with no clear D. Trimming left V 1 base short and J 9 bases short, with 13 bases between. Germline V gene lookup returns CDR1 DFQATT and CDR2 SNEGSKA (reference sequence). CDR3 length: 13 residues. CDR3: CSARARREWPQHF. The CDR3 region has the DNA TGCAGTGCTAGAGCCAGAAGGGAATGGCCCCAGCATTTT.

This rearrangement joins TRBV10-3 to TRBJ1-1; TRBD1 matches 8 bases. Trimming at V came to 5 bases and at J to 4 bases, leaving 12 bases not matched to a gene. CDR3 length equals 16 residues. CDR1 ENHRY and CDR2 SYGVKD come from the germline V gene. CDR3 sequence: CAISTGQGSLGTEAFF. The DNA of the CDR3 is TGTGCCATCAGTACCGGACAGGGTTCCCTTGGCACTGAAGCTTTCTTT.

This clonotype has ten or more counts. Compared with germline, one end of the junction differs, possibly owing to a read error. The DNA for the CDR3 is TGTGCTAGCAGCTTATCCCCGGGAGGGACACAAGAGACCCAGTACTTC. Protein sequence: CASSLSPGGTQETQYF. The chain couples TRBV7-7 to TRBJ2-5; TRBD2 matches 8 bases. Germline CDR1 reads SSHAT; CDR2 reads FNYEAQ (reference sequence). The CDR3 extends over 16 amino acids.

This clonotype came up a few times. The chain links TRBV19 to TRBJ2-5; weak D call: TRBD2 (6 bases). V lost 7 bases and J 5 bases, leaving 14 bases between the germline ends. The germline CDR1 and CDR2 sequences are LNHDA and SQIVND (reference sequence). This CDR3 has 13 amino acids. The CDR3, as DNA: TGTGCCAGTACTGGTCGGGGAGGTGAGACCCAGTACTTC. As protein: CASTGRGGETQYF.